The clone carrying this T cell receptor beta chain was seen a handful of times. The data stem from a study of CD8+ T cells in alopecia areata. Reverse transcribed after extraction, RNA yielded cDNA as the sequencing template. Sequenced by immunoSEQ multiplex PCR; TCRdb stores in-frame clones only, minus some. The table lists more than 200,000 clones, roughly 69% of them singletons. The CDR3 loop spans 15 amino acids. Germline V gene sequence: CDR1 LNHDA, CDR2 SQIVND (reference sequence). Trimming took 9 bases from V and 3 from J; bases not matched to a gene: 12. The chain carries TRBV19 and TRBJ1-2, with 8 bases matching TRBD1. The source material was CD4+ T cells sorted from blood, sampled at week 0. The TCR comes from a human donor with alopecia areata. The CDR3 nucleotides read TGTGCCAGCAGACAGGGGCCCGTCGGGTACTATGGCTACACCTTC. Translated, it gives CASRQGPVGYYGYTF.